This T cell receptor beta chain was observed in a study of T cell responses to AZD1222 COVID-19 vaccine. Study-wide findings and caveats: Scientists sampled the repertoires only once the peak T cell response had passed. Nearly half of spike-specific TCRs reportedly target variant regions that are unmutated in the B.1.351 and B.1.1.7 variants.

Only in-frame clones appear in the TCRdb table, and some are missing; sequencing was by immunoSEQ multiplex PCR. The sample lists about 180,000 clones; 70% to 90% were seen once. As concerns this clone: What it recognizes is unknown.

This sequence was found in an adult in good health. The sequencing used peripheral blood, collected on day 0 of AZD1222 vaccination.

This chain's CDR3 is CSARSNYEQYF. The CDR3 DNA follows: TGCAGTGCTAGGTCAAATTACGAGCAGTACTTC. The V call is TRBV20-1, the J call TRBJ2-7; D remains unclear. Germline V gene sequence: CDR1 DFQATT, CDR2 SNEGSKA (reference sequence). CDR3 length equals 11 residues. V dropped 3 bases and J dropped 4 bases, with 7 bases sitting between them.